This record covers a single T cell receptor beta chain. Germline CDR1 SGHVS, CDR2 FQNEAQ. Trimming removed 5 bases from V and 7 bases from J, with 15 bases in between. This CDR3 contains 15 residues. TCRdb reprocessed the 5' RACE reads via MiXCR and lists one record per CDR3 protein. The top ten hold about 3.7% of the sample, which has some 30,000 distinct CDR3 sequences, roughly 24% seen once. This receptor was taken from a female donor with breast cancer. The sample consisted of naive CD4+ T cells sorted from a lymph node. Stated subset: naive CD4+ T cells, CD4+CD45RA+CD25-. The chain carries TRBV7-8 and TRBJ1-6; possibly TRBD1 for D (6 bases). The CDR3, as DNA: TGTGCCAGCAGCGACGACAGGTTGCTAAATTCACCCCTCCACTTT. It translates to CASSDDRLLNSPLHF.